This record covers a single TCR beta chain. Clones were sequenced by immunoSEQ multiplex PCR, and TCRdb holds only the in-frame ones, with some missing. The sample carries roughly 110,000 clones, 85% to 95% recorded once. This record belongs to a study of T cell changes during pregnancy in multiple sclerosis. Germline values: CDR1 LNHDA, CDR2 SQIVND (reference sequence). The CDR3 has 18 residues. With 0 bases removed from V and 6 bases from J, the gap between germline ends came to 21 bases. The genes are TRBV19 and TRBJ2-1, with D unresolved. This clonotype was obtained from a female donor with multiple sclerosis, enrolled in a pregnancy study. The material was peripheral blood, obtained after pregnancy. This chain's CDR3 is CASSIDYPPRPYSNEQFF. The DNA of the CDR3 is TGTGCCAGTAGTATAGATTACCCTCCGAGGCCCTATAGCAATGAGCAGTTCTTC. Looking up the rest from reference TRBV19 and TRBJ2-1 gives the full variable domain: DGGITQSPKYLFRKEGQNVTLSCEQNLNHDAMYWYRQDPGQGLRLIYYSQIVNDFQKGDIAEGYSVSREKKESFPLTVTSAQKNPTAFYLCASSIDYPPRPYSNEQFFGPGTRLTVL.